This T cell receptor (beta chain) was captured in a study of T cells after yellow fever vaccination. In the study overall: SMART-Seq v4 Ultra Low Input served to prepare low-cell-number fractions.

Germline-derived CDR1 and CDR2 are SGHTA and FQGNSA. V was trimmed by 0 bases and J by 3 bases, leaving 8 bases between them. CDR3 length: 14 residues. Study-wide results and limits: Boosting was followed by the reappearance of most primary-vaccination clones (approximately 97% CD4, 85% to 90% CD8). Highly abundant clonotypes carried over from the bulk population could end up in FACS-sorted repertoires as contaminants.

This clonotype has a single count. Its specificity is unknown. 5'RACE template switching produced TCR cDNA carrying a universal primer site and UMIs. MiXCR, applied by TCRdb to the 5' RACE reads, yields one record per CDR3 protein. This table has roughly 500,000 distinct CDR3 sequences, roughly 19% appearing once. The sequences come from PBMCs, collected 15 days after the yellow fever booster vaccination. The source is a man in his thirties or forties who received the YFV17D yellow fever vaccine. This chain connects TRBV7-2 to TRBJ1-1; no clear D. CDR3: CASSLAAEYTEAFF. CDR3 DNA: TGTGCCAGCAGCTTAGCGGCAGAGTACACTGAAGCTTTCTTT.